These 15 T cell receptor beta chains were sequenced from one sample in a study of CD8+CD57+ T cells in acquired aplastic anemia. TCR beta VDJ and CDR3 were profiled, and genomic DNA was the template. TCRdb re-called the reads through MiXCR, storing one row per CDR3 protein. Seen here are hundreds of thousands of distinct CDR3 sequences, roughly 68% observed once, and the top ten hold 3.5% to 4.5%. The specimen sequenced was sorted CD4+, CD8+, or CD8+CD57+ T cells (not recorded which) from PBMCs. Source of these receptors: a human donor in good health, serving as a control.

Only a few counts were recorded for this clonotype. CDR3 protein: CSATDRGYKQYF. CDR3 bases: TGCAGTGCTACCGACAGGGGTTACAAGCAGTACTTC. The genes are TRBV29-1 and TRBJ2-7; 8 bases align to TRBD1. Germline assignment: CDR1 SQVTM and CDR2 ANQGSEA. The CDR3 totals 12 residues.

In regard to this clonotype: Without the conserved terminal phenylalanine or tryptophan, this CDR3 likely stems from a read error. The limits of the CDR3 on the DNA are not certain, so only TCRdb's listed CDR3 is given. The chain uses TRBV7-2 and TRBJ1-1; TRBD1, the table's D call, was not compared with the DNA. Germline V lookup: CDR1 SGHTA, CDR2 FQGNSA. The CDR3 is 12 residues long, counting both termini. The CDR3 is CASSLVHINTGV.

The chain has TRBV7-8 and TRBJ2-2; 8 positions agree with TRBD1. CDR3 length: 15 amino acids. Trimming took 3 bases from V and 17 from J; bases not matched to a gene: 17. CDR1 and CDR2 from the germline V gene are SGHVS and FQNEAQ. The CDR3, as DNA: TGTGCCAGCAGCTTTGCCGACAGGGGAGGCGAGCAGTACTTTTTT. Translated: CASSFADRGGEQYFF.

V gene TRBV7-8 combines with J gene TRBJ2-7; TRBD2 agrees at 9 bases. This CDR3 comprises 16 residues. Germline-derived CDR1 and CDR2 are SGHVS and FQNEAQ. V gave up 5 bases and J gave up 4 bases; unmatched junction bases: 12. The CDR3 DNA follows: TGTGCCAGCAGCGTATCCGCGCGGGGGGGCTTATACGAGCAGTACTTC. Translating it yields CASSVSARGGLYEQYF.

About this clonotype itself: This may stem from a read error, because a much larger clone lies one nucleotide away. For the CDR3, the DNA is TGTGCCACCAGCCAAGTCAGGGCGGCCCAGTTCTTC. This codes for CATSQVRAAQFF. The chain uses TRBV15 and TRBJ2-7; TRBD1 is a possible D gene (5 bases). The end of the DNA is better explained by TRBJ2-1, so the J call may be wrong. The CDR3 contains 12 residues. Per germline, CDR1 LNHNV and CDR2 YYDKDF (reference sequence).

Details on this clonotype: At one boundary the junction diverges from the germline segment, which might be a read error. V usage is TRBV7-9 and J usage is TRBJ1-2, with D possibly being TRBD1 (6 bases). This CDR3 has 14 residues. The germline V gene encodes CDR1 SEHNR and CDR2 FQNEAQ (reference sequence). CDR3 DNA sequence: TGTGCCAGCAGTGTTAGGGGGTCTAGGAGGAGGAAAGAGTTC. Protein: CASSVRGSRRRKEF.

This clonotype showed up many times. The chain carries TRBV12-3 or TRBV12-4 and TRBJ1-2, with 12 bases that match TRBD1. J was trimmed by 8 bases and V by 6 bases; bases with no gene match: 7. The CDR3 spans 14 residues. CDR3 loop: CASRAGTGGRGYTF. CDR3 nucleotides: TGTGCCAGCAGGGCCGGGACAGGGGGCAGAGGCTACACCTTC.

The rearrangement links TRBV29-1 to TRBJ1-2; TRBD1 matches 7 bases. CDR1 SQVTM and CDR2 ANQGSEA come from the germline V gene. CDR3 length: 12 amino acids. Trimming removed 5 bases from V and 4 bases from J; junction bases left unmatched: 4. CDR3 sequence: CSVWTGPYGYTF. Written as DNA, the CDR3 is TGCAGCGTTTGGACAGGACCCTATGGCTACACCTTC.

The genes are TRBV2 and TRBJ2-1, with 8 bases lining up with TRBD2. The germline V gene has CDR1 SNHLY and CDR2 FYNNEI. This CDR3 has 13 residues. After removal of 3 bases from V and 8 bases from J, the junction contained 3 bases not matched to a gene. In DNA, the CDR3 is TGTGCCAGCAGTGATCTAGCGGGCTATGAGCAGTTCTTC. This sequence encodes CASSDLAGYEQFF.

The chain employs TRBV24-1 and TRBJ1-2; D unresolved. V was trimmed by 2 bases and J by 4 bases, leaving 16 bases between them. The germline gives CDR1 KGHDR, CDR2 SFDVKD. This CDR3 contains 16 residues. The CDR3 bases are TGTGCCACCAGTGATTCCCCTGGTACGGCGGGCTATGGCTACACCTTC. Amino acid sequence: CATSDSPGTAGYGYTF.

The V gene is TRBV7-2, the J gene TRBJ2-3; the D gene is possibly TRBD1 (7 bases). The CDR3 has 17 amino acids. CDR1 is SGHTA and CDR2 is FQGNSA in the germline V gene. Trimming removed 3 bases from V and 8 bases from J, with 24 bases in between. The CDR3 bases are TGTGCCAGCAGCTTTGGTCGGAGCGGAGGGGGCAACGTTACGCAGTATTTT. Protein: CASSFGRSGGGNVTQYF.

Only one count was recorded for this clonotype. This chain connects TRBV7-2 to TRBJ2-1, with D uncertain. Trimming pared 4 bases from V and 16 bases from J, leaving 26 bases between. Germline-derived CDR1 and CDR2 are SGHTA and FQGNSA. This CDR3 comprises 15 residues. CDR3: CASSYDSPPHYGNFF. The DNA of the CDR3 is TGTGCCAGCAGCTATGATTCACCCCCTCACTATGGGAACTTCTTC.

A note on this clonotype: A read error may account for a junction end that differs from germline. This chain joins TRBV19 and TRBJ2-1; 9 bases line up with TRBD1. CDR3 length equals 15 residues. In germline, CDR1 is LNHDA, CDR2 SQIVND (reference sequence). The CDR3 coding sequence is TGTGCCAGTACGAGCCGGGACAGGGCCTACAAGGAGCAGTTCTTC. It is translated as CASTSRDRAYKEQFF.

This clonotype was detected only once. The junction differs from germline at one of its ends, possibly a read error. The V gene is TRBV29-1, the J gene TRBJ1-6; D not certain. This CDR3 has 13 amino acids. Germline assignment: CDR1 SQVTM and CDR2 ANQGSEA. The CDR3 spells CSVEDKSQSPLPF. The CDR3 nucleotides are TGCAGCGTTGAAGATAAGAGTCAGTCACCCCTCCCCTTT.

Concerning this clonotype itself: As the CDR3 is not closed by the conserved phenylalanine or tryptophan, this likely results from a read error. The DNA is left out, because the CDR3 cannot be placed on it with certainty; the CDR3 is given as TCRdb lists it. The CDR3 reads CASSPVAGEDTQY. V is TRBV7-2 and J is TRBJ2-3; the table's D call, TRBD2, has no DNA check behind it. The CDR3 has 13 amino acids, counting both end residues. From germline, CDR1 is SGHTA and CDR2 FQGNSA.